This TCR beta chain was recorded in a study of control samples from healthy donors and cancer patients. V shed 4 bases and J shed 7 bases, with 16 bases lying between them. CDR3 size: 14 residues. Germline V CDR1 and CDR2: LGHDT, YNNKEL (reference sequence). TCRdb's table, derived via immunoSEQ multiplex PCR, lists solely in-frame clones and lacks some. Of tens of thousands of clones in the sample, approximately 90% were seen once. The chain joins TRBV3-1 (or the pseudogene TRBV3-2) to TRBJ2-5; D not resolved. The clonotype comes from a woman in her seventies in good health. Material for sequencing was blood. CDR3 residues: CASSLTGPPATQYF. In nucleotides, the CDR3 is TGTGCCAGCAGCCTCACGGGTCCCCCGGCGACCCAGTACTTC.